The text below deals with one T cell receptor (beta chain). What it binds is not known. Compared with germline, one end of the junction differs, possibly owing to a read error. This record belongs to a study of blood T cells in healthy people across ages. Study conclusions and caveats: Higher naive T cell percentage went strongly together with higher TCR beta diversity.

Each donor gave around 9.3 milliliters of peripheral blood. CDR3 size: 17 residues. Germline CDR1 and CDR2: LGHNA and YSLEER. A J-beta primer mix and a sample-barcoded 5' primer were used in a second PCR of roughly 6 to 12 cycles. A template-switch adaptor containing 12 random nucleotides labeled each cDNA molecule. One entry per CDR3 protein, called by TCRdb with MiXCR from the 5' RACE reads. Here the sample spans about 1.5 million distinct CDR3 sequences, approximately 43% being singletons. The chain recombines TRBV4-3 with TRBJ2-1, with TRBD2 matching 7 bases. This receptor was taken from a woman between 18 and 30 years old in good health. Source material: blood. The CDR3 loop reads CANSQDLAASGYNEQFF. Written as DNA, the CDR3 is TGCGCCAACAGCCAAGATCTGGCGGCTAGCGGCTACAATGAGCAGTTCTTC.